The sequence of this TCR beta chain was determined in a study of blood T cell repertoires in COVID-19 (dated by TCRdb to 2018 to 2020). Study-level background: Collaborator samples came from the United States, Italy and Spain and covered acute and convalescent phases of COVID-19. The repertoires were released in a freely available public database meant as a resource for research on the immune response to SARS-CoV-2. Where available, HLA class I and class II types were obtained from metadata supplied by the sample provider rather than from assay-based typing. Deeply sampled blood TCRbeta repertoires from subjects exposed to, actively infected with, or recovered from COVID-19 were included in the dataset. The material from the prospective study consisted of cDNA or gDNA derived from T cells, B-cell-depleted T cells, or PBMCs. The sample metadata nearly always contained a de-identified subject ID, COVID-19 status, age in years and sex. The samples were drawn from two sources: the first 160 participants of the ongoing ImmuneRACE study, and approximately 1,300 subjects contributed by 6 global collaborators.

The study at large found these results: The quantity of clinical and demographic metadata differed by source and by participant and was supplied without curation.

Counted from cysteine to phenylalanine, this CDR3 has 16 amino acids. Just the 48-base CDR3 DNA is kept, in frame starting at base 1. V loses 0 bases at its end and J loses 1 base; junction bases beyond the gene matches: 9. Based on the germline V gene, the CDR1 and CDR2 sequences are SQVTM and ANQGSEA. The immunoSEQ Assay, a bias-controlled multiplex PCR, was used to amplify TCRbeta CDR3 regions from genomic DNA. Concerning the study's data processing: The number of nucleated cells in each sample was estimated from the amplification of reference gene primers within the assay. To quantify the absolute abundance of each unique TCRbeta CDR3 rearrangement, sequence reads were collapsed and filtered. Productive Simpson clonality was computed per sample as the square root of Simpson's diversity index over productive rearrangements. TCRdb holds this immuneACCESS table with in-frame rearrangements only. Some clones are missing; in checked studies, unresolved V genes explain under half, and the rest has no known cause. V, J and clone size are taken as reported in that table, and D and trimming were inferred from the DNA itself. Across this sample there are 40,000 to 60,000 clones, with about 80% seen only once. 25% of the sample belongs to the ten largest clones.

As regards this clone: The antigen this receptor binds is unknown. Per-base qualities were not stored, and no clone one base away is much larger.

The collaborating institutions used their own protocols to collect whole blood in K2EDTA tubes. Collaborator samples were shipped for TCRbeta analysis as frozen whole blood, isolated PBMCs, or DNA extracted from either sample type. The sequence was obtained from a man in his 70s with acute or convalescent COVID-19. The chain is made from TRBV29-1 and TRBJ2-7; TRBD1 agrees with 7 junctional bases. The sequencing input was peripheral blood. The CDR3 here reads CSVEDRAQGNSYEQYF. The nucleotides are TGCAGCGTTGAAGATAGGGCACAGGGGAATTCCTACGAGCAGTACTTC.